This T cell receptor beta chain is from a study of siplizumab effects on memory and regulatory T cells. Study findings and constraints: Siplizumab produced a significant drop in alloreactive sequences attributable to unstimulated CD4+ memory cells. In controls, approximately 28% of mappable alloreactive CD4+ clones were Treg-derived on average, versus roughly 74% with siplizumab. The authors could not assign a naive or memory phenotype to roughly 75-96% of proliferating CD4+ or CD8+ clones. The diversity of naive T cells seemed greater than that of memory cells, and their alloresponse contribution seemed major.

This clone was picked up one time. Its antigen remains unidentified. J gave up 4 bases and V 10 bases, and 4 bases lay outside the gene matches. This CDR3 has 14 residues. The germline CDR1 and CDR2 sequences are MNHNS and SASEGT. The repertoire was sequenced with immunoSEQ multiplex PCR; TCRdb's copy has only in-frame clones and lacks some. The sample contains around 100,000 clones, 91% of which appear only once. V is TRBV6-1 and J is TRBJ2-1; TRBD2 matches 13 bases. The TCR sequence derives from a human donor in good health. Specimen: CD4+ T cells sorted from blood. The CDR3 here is CAITSGGGYNEQFF. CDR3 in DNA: TGTGCCATCACTAGCGGGGGGGGGTACAATGAGCAGTTCTTC.